Shown below are 30 T cell receptor beta chains from a single sample sequenced in a study of CD8 T cells in ankylosing spondylitis. TCRdb re-called the 5' RACE reads through MiXCR, storing one row per CDR3 protein. The sample holds 700,000 to 1,000,000 distinct CDR3 sequences, 12% seen once. Study conclusions and caveats: Characteristic, it appeared, of ankylosing spondylitis blood was a TCR beta motif of roughly eight highly homologous variants.

Their antigen targets remain unknown. Sequenced sample: blood, either unsorted or a sorted T cell fraction (not recorded which). These receptors all stem from a male donor with ankylosing spondylitis.

This clonotype was seen ten or more times. The CDR3 DNA is TGCAGTGCTAGAGATGGAAGCTCCTATAATTCACCCCTCCACTTT. It codes for CSARDGSSYNSPLHF. The chain combines TRBV20-1 with TRBJ1-6; unclear D gene. Per the germline V gene, CDR1 is DFQATT and CDR2 is SNEGSKA (reference sequence). The CDR3 covers 15 residues. The V end was cut by 0 bases, the J end by 0 bases, with 6 bases between.

The V and J genes are TRBV4-1 and TRBJ1-2; D is undetermined. Trimming left V 1 base short and J 5 bases short, with 11 bases between. The germline V gene encodes CDR1 MGHRA and CDR2 YSYEKL. The CDR3 sequence is 14 residues long. The CDR3 DNA reads TGCGCCAGCAGCCAAGCTGAGCTGTCGTATGGCTACACCTTC. It encodes CASSQAELSYGYTF.

About this clonotype: At one end, the junction sequence differs from germline, possibly due to a read error. The rearrangement joins TRBV4-2 to TRBJ2-1; the match to TRBD1 covers 10 bases. Germline V gene lookup returns CDR1 LGHNA and CDR2 YNFKEQ. The CDR3 extends over 14 amino acids. The CDR3 DNA sequence: TGTGCCAGCAGCCAAGACGGAGGGACAGGGGCGAAGGTCTTC. Its protein is CASSQDGGTGAKVF.

This clonotype occurred many times. V and J are TRBV28 and TRBJ2-7; D might be TRBD2 (5 bases). Per germline, CDR1 MDHEN and CDR2 SYDVKM. This CDR3 has 16 amino acids. The V gene lost 6 bases and the J gene lost 3 bases, with 21 bases spanning the gap. The CDR3: CASSHPGIARGYEQYF. The CDR3 nucleotides are TGTGCCAGCAGCCATCCAGGAATCGCTCGGGGCTACGAGCAGTACTTC.

This clonotype was observed a few times. This chain links TRBV4-1 with TRBJ1-4; unclear D gene. In germline, CDR1 is MGHRA, CDR2 YSYEKL. The CDR3 loop spans 17 amino acids. The V end was cut by 5 bases, the J end by 0 bases, with 16 bases between. The CDR3 DNA is TGCGCCAGCAGCACGCCGAAAAGGCAAGCAACTAATGAAAAACTGTTTTTT. This sequence encodes CASSTPKRQATNEKLFF.

At least ten counts were recorded for this clonotype. The J gene is TRBJ1-1, the V gene TRBV29-1; D perhaps matches TRBD1 (5 bases). Looked up from germline, CDR1 is SQVTM and CDR2 is ANQGSEA. The V and J ends lost 4 bases and 6 bases respectively, with 6 bases between them. This CDR3 has 10 amino acids. CDR3: CSVAGPEAFF. For the CDR3, the DNA is TGCAGCGTTGCGGGGCCTGAAGCTTTCTTT.

This clonotype was seen a few times. The rearrangement links TRBV2 to TRBJ1-1; D is unresolved. The CDR3 spans 15 residues. Trimming took 3 bases from V and 1 from J, leaving 12 bases between them. Germline values: CDR1 SNHLY, CDR2 FYNNEI. The CDR3 is CASSDRTPGNTEAFF. The DNA for the CDR3 is TGTGCCAGCAGTGATCGGACGCCCGGGAACACTGAAGCTTTCTTT. The whole variable domain, filled in from reference TRBV2 and TRBJ1-1, reads EPEVTQTPSHQVTQMGQEVILRCVPISNHLYFYWYRQILGQKVEFLVSFYNNEISEKSEIFDDQFSVERPDGSNFTLKIRSTKLEDSAMYFCASSDRTPGNTEAFFGQGTRLTVV.

This clonotype was found many times. The gene calls are TRBV5-1 and TRBJ2-7, with D hard to call. Germline V CDR1 and CDR2: SGHRS, YFSETQ. Trimming left V 2 bases short and J 6 bases short, with 9 bases between. The CDR3 extends over 12 amino acids. The CDR3 DNA reads as TGCGCCAGCAGCTTACAGACCGGCGAGCAGTACTTC. Its protein is CASSLQTGEQYF.

There are many counts of this clonotype. The genes are TRBV12-3 or TRBV12-4 and TRBJ1-4; D gene unclear. The CDR3 length is 13 residues. V lost 2 bases, J lost 8 bases, and 9 bases lay in between. CDR3 loop: CASSLLVKEKLFF. DNA for the CDR3: TGTGCCAGCAGTTTATTGGTAAAGGAAAAACTGTTTTTT.

This sequence joins TRBV4-3 and TRBJ2-7, with D possibly being TRBD2 (6 bases). V gave up 1 base and J gave up 9 bases, with 16 bases separating them. Germline V gene lookup returns CDR1 LGHNA and CDR2 YSLEER. CDR3 length: 14 amino acids. The CDR3 protein is CASSQVRDMVWQYF. The CDR3 bases are TGCGCCAGCAGCCAAGTGCGGGATATGGTGTGGCAGTACTTC.

This clonotype was observed a handful of times. The rearrangement uses TRBV15 and TRBJ1-5, with a weak D call TRBD1 (6 bases). The CDR3 is made up of 15 amino acids. Germline lookup yields CDR1 LNHNV and CDR2 YYDKDF (reference sequence). V lost 5 bases, J lost 0 bases, and 11 bases lay in between. The CDR3 DNA follows: TGTGCCACCAGCCCGAGGGGGGCTAGCAATCAGCCCCAGCATTTT. Translated, it gives CATSPRGASNQPQHF.

A few counts support this clonotype. The rearrangement joins TRBV15 to TRBJ2-1; D gene unclear. Per germline, CDR1 LNHNV and CDR2 YYDKDF (reference sequence). The CDR3 covers 16 residues. V was cut by 0 bases and J by 6 bases, with 15 bases left in between. The CDR3 sequence: CATSRDRASTRNEQFF. CDR3 in DNA: TGTGCCACCAGCAGAGATAGAGCTAGTACGCGCAATGAGCAGTTCTTC.

This clonotype was detected a few times. The rearrangement joins TRBV4-2 to TRBJ2-6; 8 bases fit TRBD1. With V trimmed by 4 bases and J by 0 bases, 8 bases remained unmatched. Per germline, CDR1 LGHNA and CDR2 YNFKEQ. CDR3 length: 18 amino acids. For the CDR3, the DNA is TGTGCCAGCAGCCGTAGACAGGGGCCGTCCTCTGGGGCCAACGTCCTGACTTTC. It encodes CASSRRQGPSSGANVLTF.

In its sample, this clonotype was seen a few times. The chain recombines TRBV4-1 with TRBJ2-5; possible D gene TRBD2, 6 bases. Germline CDR1 and CDR2: MGHRA and YSYEKL. Trimming took 3 bases from V and 2 from J, leaving 13 bases between them. The length of the CDR3 is 15 residues. CDR3 sequence: CASSHPPGGQETQYF. The CDR3 DNA follows: TGCGCCAGCAGCCACCCGCCTGGGGGGCAAGAGACCCAGTACTTC.

This clonotype was found a few times. CDR3 sequence (DNA): TGTGCCAGCAGCCGGGCGGGGACCGGGGAGCTGTTTTTT. This gives the protein CASSRAGTGELFF. The chain carries TRBV6-2 or TRBV6-3 and TRBJ2-2, with D tentatively TRBD2 (6 bases). Trimming stripped 6 bases from V and 5 bases from J, with 10 bases between. The CDR3 is 13 residues long. In germline, CDR1 is MNHEY, CDR2 SVGEGT.

V gene TRBV24-1 combines with J gene TRBJ2-3; 8 bases map to TRBD1. There are 15 residues in the CDR3. Germline V gives CDR1 KGHDR, CDR2 SFDVKD. Trimming cost V 4 bases and J 4 bases; bases outside gene matches: 6. The CDR3 protein is CATSDLGQDADTQYF. For the CDR3, the DNA is TGTGCCACCAGTGACCTGGGACAGGACGCAGATACGCAGTATTTT.

The chain joins TRBV5-1 to TRBJ2-1, with TRBD1 matching 10 bases. With 0 bases clipped from V and 8 bases from J, the junction kept 8 bases outside the gene matches. This CDR3 has 16 residues. The germline gives CDR1 SGHRS, CDR2 YFSETQ. CDR3 in amino acids: CASSLERDRGFDEQFF. The CDR3 DNA reads as TGCGCCAGCAGCTTGGAACGGGACAGGGGTTTCGATGAGCAGTTCTTC. Drawing the rest from reference TRBV5-1 and TRBJ2-1, the complete variable domain is KAGVTQTPRYLIKTRGQQVTLSCSPISGHRSVSWYQQTPGQGLQFLFEYFSETQRNKGNFPGRFSGRQFSNSRSEMNVSTLELGDSALYLCASSLERDRGFDEQFFGPGTRLTVL.

The chain couples TRBV6-4 to TRBJ2-5; 7 bases map to TRBD2. The CDR3 contains 16 residues. The ends lost 10 bases at V and 2 bases at J; junction bases unmatched: 16. Per germline, CDR1 MRHNA and CDR2 SNTAGT. In DNA form, the CDR3 reads TGTGCCAACAAGATGAATCCGGGACTACTTCAAGAGACCCAGTACTTC. Protein product: CANKMNPGLLQETQYF.

The rearrangement links TRBV10-3 to TRBJ1-1; D perhaps matches TRBD1 (6 bases). V was cut by 0 bases and J by 4 bases, with 12 bases left in between. The CDR3 runs 15 residues. Per germline, CDR1 ENHRY and CDR2 SYGVKD. In nucleotides, the CDR3 is TGTGCCATCAGTGAGTCGAAACAGGGAAGCACTGAAGCTTTCTTT. It codes for CAISESKQGSTEAFF.

Only a few counts were recorded for this clonotype. V usage is TRBV5-1 and J usage is TRBJ1-5; D is perhaps TRBD1 (6 bases). Germline assignment: CDR1 SGHRS and CDR2 YFSETQ. There are 14 residues in the CDR3. Deletions cut 1 base from V and 6 bases from J, with 11 bases between. CDR3 sequence reads: CASSLTGPGQPQHF. DNA for the CDR3: TGCGCCAGCAGCTTGACAGGGCCTGGTCAGCCCCAGCATTTT.

This clonotype was seen more than once but under ten times. The J gene is TRBJ2-2, the V gene TRBV7-3; TRBD1 aligns across 11 bases. Germline V gives CDR1 SGHTA, CDR2 FQGTGA. With 0 bases clipped from V and 7 bases from J, the junction kept 7 bases outside the gene matches. The CDR3 spans 17 residues. The CDR3 nucleotides are TGTGCCAGCAGCTTAACCAGGACAGGGGGCTCTAGCGGGGAGCTGTTTTTT. This gives the protein CASSLTRTGGSSGELFF.

In its sample, this clonotype was seen many times. V gene TRBV20-1 combines with J gene TRBJ1-5; 9 bases are shared with TRBD1. The germline V gene encodes CDR1 DFQATT and CDR2 SNEGSKA (reference sequence). The CDR3 loop spans 13 amino acids. The junction had 2 bases not matched to a gene; V was cut back by 4 bases and J by 4 bases. CDR3 nucleotides: TGCAGTGCTACAGGACAGGGGAATCAGCCCCAGCATTTT. This sequence encodes CSATGQGNQPQHF.

This clonotype was seen only a few times. This sequence joins TRBV4-3 and TRBJ2-7; D is perhaps TRBD1 or TRBD2 (6 bases each). V lost 4 bases to trimming and J lost 6 bases, with 10 bases between them. Germline values: CDR1 LGHNA, CDR2 YSLEER. This CDR3 has 12 residues. The CDR3 nucleotides read TGCGCCAGCAGCCGAGGGGGAGGCGAGCAGTACTTC. Translating gives CASSRGGGEQYF.

This clonotype has more than one count but fewer than ten. The chain's CDR3 is CSAKGTGRGTEAFF. In DNA form, the CDR3 reads TGCAGTGCTAAGGGTACAGGCAGGGGGACTGAAGCTTTCTTT. The chain joins TRBV20-1 to TRBJ1-1, with 7 bases matching TRBD1. From germline, CDR1 is DFQATT and CDR2 SNEGSKA (reference sequence). V was pared by 4 bases and J by 5 bases, with 10 bases of the junction left unmatched. This CDR3 is built from 14 residues.

The chain couples TRBV20-1 to TRBJ2-3; 8 nucleotides agree with TRBD2. Germline values: CDR1 DFQATT, CDR2 SNEGSKA (reference sequence). With V trimmed by 4 bases and J by 6 bases, 12 bases remained unmatched. The CDR3 is 15 amino acids. The CDR3: CSAIPGTSGSDTQYF. The DNA for the CDR3 is TGCAGTGCTATTCCCGGGACTAGTGGTTCGGATACGCAGTATTTT.

This clonotype was counted between two and nine times. The rearrangement links TRBV15 to TRBJ2-5; D perhaps matches TRBD1 (6 bases). V was shortened by 5 bases and J by 3 bases, with 10 bases between the two germline ends. CDR3 length: 13 residues. Germline CDR1 LNHNV, CDR2 YYDKDF (reference sequence). The CDR3 sequence: CATSLQGKETQYF. The CDR3 DNA sequence: TGTGCCACCAGCTTACAGGGCAAAGAGACCCAGTACTTC.

The gene calls are TRBV20-1 and TRBJ2-7; D remains ambiguous. V was pared by 1 base and J by 0 bases, with 7 bases between. The CDR3 loop spans 13 amino acids. Germline V lookup: CDR1 DFQATT, CDR2 SNEGSKA (reference sequence). The CDR3 sequence is CSARGGHSYEQYF. The CDR3 DNA sequence: TGCAGTGCTAGAGGGGGTCACTCCTACGAGCAGTACTTC.

There are a few counts of this clonotype. V and J are TRBV6-1 and TRBJ2-3, with 12 bases that match TRBD2. J lost 6 bases, V lost 6 bases, and 7 bases had no gene match. The CDR3 runs to 15 residues. From germline, CDR1 is MNHNS and CDR2 SASEGT. As DNA, the CDR3 is TGTGCCAGCAGACCTCGACTAGCGGGGGTGGATACGCAGTATTTT. Translating it yields CASRPRLAGVDTQYF.

In this sample, this clonotype turned up many times. The genes are TRBV29-1 and TRBJ2-5; D unresolved. The CDR3 covers 13 residues. In germline, CDR1 is SQVTM, CDR2 ANQGSEA. Trimming stripped 3 bases from V and 4 bases from J, with 12 bases between. The CDR3 sequence is CSVERVLGETQYF. The CDR3 nucleotides read TGCAGCGTTGAGCGTGTGCTGGGAGAGACCCAGTACTTC.

This clonotype has a handful of counts. The chain employs TRBV5-6 and TRBJ1-1; a possible D gene is TRBD1 (5 bases). The V end lost 6 bases, the J end lost 1 base, and 16 bases lay between the germline ends. The CDR3 runs to 15 residues. Germline values: CDR1 SGHDT, CDR2 YYEEEE. For the CDR3, the DNA is TGTGCCAGCACCGAGCCGGGACGGTCGAACACTGAAGCTTTCTTT. Translation: CASTEPGRSNTEAFF.